This T cell receptor beta chain was captured by sequencing in a study of shared clonotypes between healthy human individuals. Study at large: Used for every donor were three CD4 naive, three CD4 memory, two CD8 naive and one CD8 memory plate.

Naivety among CD8 cells was defined by CD45RO negativity and positive CCR7 selection, thereby excluding terminally differentiated effector memory CD45RA+ cells. Method: immunoSEQ multiplex PCR; TCRdb's copy keeps in-frame clones and lacks some. The table lists about 2 million clones, about 95% of them singletons. The CDR3 is made up of 14 amino acids. CDR1 MNHEY and CDR2 SVGAGI come from the germline V gene. V trimming: 6 bases; J trimming: 6 bases; junction bases outside the gene matches: 8. Sequencing was carried out using naive CD8+ T cells sorted from blood. The chain links TRBV6-5 to TRBJ1-2; 9 bases align to TRBD1. The sequence derives from a man aged 18 to 29 in good health. CDR3 region: CASSGGTGKDGYTF. The DNA for the CDR3 is TGTGCCAGCAGCGGCGGGACAGGGAAGGATGGCTACACCTTC.